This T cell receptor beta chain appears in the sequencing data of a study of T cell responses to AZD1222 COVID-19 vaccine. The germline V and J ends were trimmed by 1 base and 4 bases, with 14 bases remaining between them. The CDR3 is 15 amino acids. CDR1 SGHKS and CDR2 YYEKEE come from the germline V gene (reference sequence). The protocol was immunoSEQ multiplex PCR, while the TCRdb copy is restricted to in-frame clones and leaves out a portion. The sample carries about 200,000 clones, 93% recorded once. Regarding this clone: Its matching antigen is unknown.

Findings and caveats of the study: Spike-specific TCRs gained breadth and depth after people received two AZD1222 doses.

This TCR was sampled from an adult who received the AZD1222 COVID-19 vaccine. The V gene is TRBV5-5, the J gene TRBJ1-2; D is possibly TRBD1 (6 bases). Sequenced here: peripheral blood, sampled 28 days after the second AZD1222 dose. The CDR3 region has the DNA TGTGCCAGCAGCTTGACGGGTCAGGGGACCTATGGCTACACCTTC. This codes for CASSLTGQGTYGYTF.